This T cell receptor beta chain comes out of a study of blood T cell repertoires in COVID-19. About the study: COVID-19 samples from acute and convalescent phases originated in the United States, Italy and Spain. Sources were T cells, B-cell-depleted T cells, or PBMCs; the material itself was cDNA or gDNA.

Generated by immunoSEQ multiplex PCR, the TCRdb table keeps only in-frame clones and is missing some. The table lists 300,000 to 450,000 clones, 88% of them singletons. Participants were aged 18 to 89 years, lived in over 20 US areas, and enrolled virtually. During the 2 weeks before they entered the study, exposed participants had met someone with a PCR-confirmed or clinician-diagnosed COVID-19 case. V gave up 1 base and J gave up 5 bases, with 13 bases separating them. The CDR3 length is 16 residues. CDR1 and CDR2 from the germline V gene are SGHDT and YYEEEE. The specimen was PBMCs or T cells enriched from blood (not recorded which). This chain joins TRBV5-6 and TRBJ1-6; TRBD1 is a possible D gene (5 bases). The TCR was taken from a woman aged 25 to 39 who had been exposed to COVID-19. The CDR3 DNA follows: TGTGCCAGCAGCTTGTTGTGGGGCGGTAATAATTCACCCCTCCACTTT. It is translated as CASSLLWGGNNSPLHF. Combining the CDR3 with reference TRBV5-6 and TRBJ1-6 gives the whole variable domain DAGVTQSPTHLIKTRGQQVTLRCSPKSGHDTVSWYQQALGQGPQFIFQYYEEEERQRGNFPDRFSGHQFPNYSSELNVNALLLGDSALYLCASSLLWGGNNSPLHFGNGTRLTVT.